This TCR beta chain was identified during a study of cytotoxic CD8 clonotypes in ibrutinib-treated CLL. Study-wide background: Median treatment time before response sampling was 12 months, range 6 to 36.

Study conclusions and caveats: Public clonotypes were rare and shrank or held steady on treatment. At ibrutinib response, clonality increased, and at progression it declined back toward baseline.

Worth noting for this clone: Its target is unknown.

Target depth was 1 in 200,000 to 1 in 1 million T cells, about 10x per clonotype. TCRdb's copy holds only in-frame clones and misses some; the assay was immunoSEQ multiplex PCR. This sample has around 140,000 clones, with 70% to 90% found just once. The V and J ends lost 5 bases and 2 bases respectively, with 9 bases between them. The CDR3 runs to 13 residues. Per germline, CDR1 SEHNR and CDR2 FQNEAQ (reference sequence). The sequences come from PBMCs, collected after 24 months of ibrutinib treatment. The receptor was isolated from a human donor with chronic lymphocytic leukemia. The V call is TRBV7-9, the J call TRBJ2-5; D unresolved. Here the CDR3 reads CASSKKGQETQYF. CDR3 nucleotides: TGTGCCAGCAGCAAAAAGGGTCAAGAGACCCAGTACTTC.